What follows describes a single T cell receptor (beta chain). These data come from a study of radiation and T cells in renal cell carcinoma. Data came from immunoSEQ multiplex PCR; TCRdb stores just in-frame clones and leaves some out. The sample yields roughly 150,000 clones, roughly 86% seen once. Described time point: blood 2 weeks post-SBRT. Specified treatment: 15 Gy SBRT to primary tumor, nephrectomy 4 weeks later. The CDR3 loop spans 15 amino acids. Germline V gene lookup returns CDR1 KGHSH and CDR2 LQKENI. The trim removed 2 bases at V and 4 bases at J, leaving 5 bases unmatched. V gene TRBV18 combines with J gene TRBJ1-5; 7 nucleotides align to TRBD1. The clonotype originates from a woman between 50 and 59 years old with renal cell carcinoma. Sample: blood, taken from a patient whose treatment included radiotherapy and nephrectomy. This chain's CDR3 is CASSPSTGDNQPQHF. The CDR3 DNA reads TGTGCCAGCTCACCATCCACAGGGGATAATCAGCCCCAGCATTTT.